This TCR beta chain was recovered during a study of blood T cell repertoires in COVID-19. The CDR3 runs 13 residues. CDR1 is LNHDA and CDR2 is SQIVND in the germline V gene (reference sequence). V was clipped by 8 bases and J by 2 bases; unmatched bases: 3. In the source study's methods: Reference gene primers were amplified, and this amplification served to estimate nucleated cell counts. Assay: immunoSEQ multiplex PCR; the TCRdb copy retains only in-frame clones and omits some. V, J and clone size are taken as reported in that table, and D and trimming were inferred from the DNA itself. This table has about 240,000 clones, roughly four fifths appearing once.

The chain has TRBV19 and TRBJ2-3; TRBD1 agrees at 8 bases. The sequence was obtained from a woman of 80 years or more with acute or convalescent COVID-19. The source material was peripheral blood. The CDR3 here is CASRGQVTDTQYF. CDR3 sequence (DNA): TGTGCCAGTCGGGGACAGGTCACAGATACGCAGTATTTT.